This TCR beta chain was identified in a study of OX40 agonist ivuxolimab in advanced cancers. Looking at the study overall: From about 20 to 80 years was the age range, with a mean of 60 years, and approximately 80% were male. General study findings and limits: Expanded peripheral T cell antigen specificity was not determined.

To note about this clone: Its antigen is as yet unknown.

Germline V lookup: CDR1 SGHNT, CDR2 YYREEE (reference sequence). The ends were cut back, 4 bases at V and 0 bases at J, with 8 bases in the middle. This CDR3 comprises 13 residues. Only in-frame clones appear in the TCRdb table, and some are missing; sequencing was by immunoSEQ multiplex PCR. The sample contains approximately 90,000 clones, around nine tenths of which appear only once. The source material was CD4+ or CD8+ T cells sorted from blood, sampled in a trial of the OX40 agonist ivuxolimab. The chain uses TRBV5-4 and TRBJ2-7; tentative D call: TRBD1 (5 bases). This receptor was taken from an adult with an advanced solid tumor such as melanoma, head and neck, liver or kidney cancer. The CDR3 DNA reads as TGTGCCAGCAGCCCCCAGGGCTCCTACGAGCAGTACTTC. Its translation is CASSPQGSYEQYF.